The next 15 T cell receptor beta chains were all read from a single sample in a study of cytomegalovirus exposure and HLA in healthy donors. Primers: 60 Vbeta forward and 13 Jbeta reverse. The protocol was immunoSEQ multiplex PCR, while the TCRdb copy is restricted to in-frame clones and leaves out a portion. The table shows roughly 90,000 clones, with 75% to 80% occurring only once. Material: PBMCs. The origin of the receptors is a woman in her 40s in good health and CMV-seropositive.

The V and J genes are TRBV15 and TRBJ2-3; the D gene is possibly TRBD2 (6 bases). The CDR3 runs 14 residues. CDR1 is LNHNV and CDR2 is YYDKDF in the germline V gene (reference sequence). V lost 5 bases to trimming and J lost 1 base, with 10 bases between them. This chain's CDR3 is CATSFASGTDTQYF. In nucleotides, the CDR3 is TGTGCCACCAGCTTCGCTAGCGGCACAGATACGCAGTATTTT. The entire variable domain, with the rest obtained from reference TRBV15 and TRBJ2-3, is as follows: DAMVIQNPRYQVTQFGKPVTLSCSQTLNHNVMYWYQQKSSQAPKLLFHYYDKDFNNEADTPDNFQSRRPNTSFCFLDIRSPGLGDTAMYLCATSFASGTDTQYFGPGTRLTVL.

The rearrangement links TRBV5-4 to TRBJ2-1; 11 nucleotides agree with TRBD2. V lost 2 bases to trimming and J lost 6 bases; unmatched junction nucleotides: 4. The CDR3 totals 15 residues. Per the germline V gene, CDR1 is SGHNT and CDR2 is YYREEE (reference sequence). CDR3 residues: CASSFGTSGLNEQFF. In DNA, the CDR3 is TGTGCCAGCAGCTTTGGGACTAGCGGACTCAATGAGCAGTTCTTC.

The chain carries TRBV4-3 and TRBJ1-2, with 7 positions matching TRBD1. The CDR3 is 15 residues long. Germline trimming cut 0 bases from V and 4 bases from J; bases unmatched to any gene: 5. The germline V gene has CDR1 LGHNA and CDR2 YSLEER. CDR3 sequence: CASSQDAGGSYGYTF. The CDR3 DNA reads as TGCGCCAGCAGCCAAGATGCAGGGGGGAGCTATGGCTACACCTTC.

The genes are TRBV6-4 and TRBJ2-2; tentatively, D is TRBD1 (6 bases). The V gene's germline CDR1 is MRHNA and CDR2 SNTAGT. The CDR3 consists of 16 residues. The V and J ends lost 3 bases and 1 base respectively, with 12 bases between them. This CDR3 reads CASSEAPGQNTGELFF. The CDR3 DNA reads TGTGCCAGCAGTGAAGCGCCGGGACAGAACACCGGGGAGCTGTTTTTT.

The chain links TRBV6-6 to TRBJ2-7; D unresolved. V shed 2 bases and J shed 1 base, with 6 bases lying between them. The CDR3 is 13 amino acids. The germline V gene has CDR1 MNHNY and CDR2 SVGAGI (reference sequence). The CDR3 sequence is CASSYERSYEQYF. CDR3 coding DNA: TGTGCCAGCAGTTACGAGCGTTCCTACGAGCAGTACTTC.

V is TRBV19 and J is TRBJ1-4, with no clear D. The V gene lost 3 bases and the J gene lost 0 bases, with 11 bases spanning the gap. The CDR3 spans 16 residues. Germline V gene sequence: CDR1 LNHDA, CDR2 SQIVND (reference sequence). The CDR3 region is CASSISRTATNEKLFF. CDR3 bases: TGTGCCAGTAGTATTTCCAGGACTGCAACTAATGAAAAACTGTTTTTT.

The rearrangement links TRBV10-3 to TRBJ2-7; 8 bases line up with TRBD2. Per the germline V gene, CDR1 is ENHRY and CDR2 is SYGVKD. The CDR3 is 17 amino acids. Trimming took 0 bases from V and 2 from J; bases not matched to a gene: 9. CDR3 in DNA: TGTGCCATCAGTGAGTCGACTCGAGCGGGAGCCCCCTACGAGCAGTACTTC. Translating gives CAISESTRAGAPYEQYF.

The CDR3 nucleotides are TGTGCCAGCAGTTCACAATCAGGAGAGGGCTACGAGCAGTACTTC. Translated: CASSSQSGEGYEQYF. This chain links TRBV5-4 with TRBJ2-7, with D perhaps TRBD2 (5 bases). Trimming left V 5 bases short and J 3 bases short, with 18 bases between. The CDR3 has 15 amino acids. CDR1 is SGHNT and CDR2 is YYREEE in the germline V gene (reference sequence).

The gene calls are TRBV30 and TRBJ1-1; maybe TRBD1 (6 bases). Trimming pared 0 bases from V and 11 bases from J, leaving 16 bases between. There are 13 residues in the CDR3. The germline V gene has CDR1 GTSNPN and CDR2 SVGIG (reference sequence). The CDR3 is CAWSVGGGLEAFF. The CDR3 nucleotides are TGTGCCTGGAGTGTAGGGGGGGGGCTCGAGGCTTTCTTT.

This chain uses TRBV2 with TRBJ1-6, with 8 bases lining up with TRBD1. Germline V gene data show CDR1 as SNHLY and CDR2 as FYNNEI. With V trimmed by 8 bases and J by 9 bases, 9 bases remained unmatched. CDR3 length equals 14 residues. This CDR3 is CASSRQGAGSPLHF. The CDR3 nucleotides read TGTGCCAGCTCCCGCCAGGGGGCTGGTTCACCCCTCCACTTT. The full variable domain, completed using reference TRBV2 and TRBJ1-6, is EPEVTQTPSHQVTQMGQEVILRCVPISNHLYFYWYRQILGQKVEFLVSFYNNEISEKSEIFDDQFSVERPDGSNFTLKIRSTKLEDSAMYFCASSRQGAGSPLHFGNGTRLTVT.

The rearrangement joins TRBV28 to TRBJ2-7, with D possibly matching TRBD1 (5 bases). The CDR3 totals 16 residues. The germline V and J ends were trimmed by 4 bases and 4 bases, with 20 bases remaining between them. Germline loops: CDR1 MDHEN, CDR2 SYDVKM. DNA of the CDR3: TGTGCCAGCAGTTCCACTACAGGCTTAGGCTGGTACGAGCAGTACTTC. Amino acid sequence: CASSSTTGLGWYEQYF.

In its sample, this clone was seen once. The chain links TRBV5-4 to TRBJ1-2; 7 bases agree with TRBD1. This CDR3 region has 15 residues. J gave up 7 bases and V 0 bases, and 9 bases lay outside the gene matches. Germline CDR1 SGHNT, CDR2 YYREEE (reference sequence). CDR3 nucleotide sequence: TGTGCCAGCAGCTTGGAAGGGGGCGCGGATCCTGGCTACACCTTC. This translates into CASSLEGGADPGYTF.

The CDR3 DNA is TGTGCCAGCTCACTAGAAGGGAAATGGAACAGGGGCGACACTGAAGCTTTCTTT. Protein: CASSLEGKWNRGDTEAFF. The J gene is TRBJ1-1, the V gene TRBV18, with 7 bases identical to TRBD1. The germline V gene has CDR1 KGHSH and CDR2 LQKENI. This CDR3 comprises 18 residues. J gave up 3 bases and V 4 bases, and 17 bases lay outside the gene matches.

The chain employs TRBV4-3 and TRBJ2-7, with 9 bases that match TRBD2. Per germline, CDR1 LGHNA and CDR2 YSLEER. The CDR3 sequence is 14 residues long. With V trimmed by 5 bases and J by 5 bases, 7 bases remained unmatched. CDR3 sequence reads: CASSGIAGDNEQYF. In DNA, the CDR3 is TGCGCCAGCAGCGGGATAGCGGGAGATAACGAGCAGTACTTC.

This clone was detected a few times. The chain employs TRBV27 and TRBJ1-1; 9 nucleotides align to TRBD1. Germline CDR1 MNHEY, CDR2 SMNVEV (reference sequence). CDR3 length equals 16 residues. V lost 5 bases and J lost 8; bases outside the gene matches: 15. CDR3 region: CASSPTGTGSGGEAFF. CDR3 DNA: TGTGCCAGCAGTCCCACCGGGACAGGGAGCGGGGGGGAAGCTTTCTTT.